The clone carrying this T cell receptor beta chain came up once. Its antigen is not identified. These data belong to a study of T cell responses to AZD1222 COVID-19 vaccine. General observations from the study: Seropositivity was recorded at baseline in only a handful of AZD1222 recipients. The donor cohort was predominantly white British with a female majority, and clonal diversity may have been underestimated.

TCRdb's table, derived via immunoSEQ multiplex PCR, lists solely in-frame clones and lacks some. The sample includes under 150,000 clones, more than 85% seen only once; the top ten take around 5%. The germline V gene has CDR1 LGHNA and CDR2 YSLEER. The V and J ends lost 1 base and 2 bases respectively, with 11 bases between them. The CDR3 has 15 amino acids. The TCR sequence derives from an adult in good health. The sequencing used peripheral blood, collected on day 0 of AZD1222 vaccination. The chain couples TRBV4-3 to TRBJ2-5; D possibly corresponds to TRBD1 (6 bases). The CDR3 region has the DNA TGCGCCAGCAGCCAAGGAATCGACAGGCAAGAGACCCAGTACTTC. Its protein is CASSQGIDRQETQYF.